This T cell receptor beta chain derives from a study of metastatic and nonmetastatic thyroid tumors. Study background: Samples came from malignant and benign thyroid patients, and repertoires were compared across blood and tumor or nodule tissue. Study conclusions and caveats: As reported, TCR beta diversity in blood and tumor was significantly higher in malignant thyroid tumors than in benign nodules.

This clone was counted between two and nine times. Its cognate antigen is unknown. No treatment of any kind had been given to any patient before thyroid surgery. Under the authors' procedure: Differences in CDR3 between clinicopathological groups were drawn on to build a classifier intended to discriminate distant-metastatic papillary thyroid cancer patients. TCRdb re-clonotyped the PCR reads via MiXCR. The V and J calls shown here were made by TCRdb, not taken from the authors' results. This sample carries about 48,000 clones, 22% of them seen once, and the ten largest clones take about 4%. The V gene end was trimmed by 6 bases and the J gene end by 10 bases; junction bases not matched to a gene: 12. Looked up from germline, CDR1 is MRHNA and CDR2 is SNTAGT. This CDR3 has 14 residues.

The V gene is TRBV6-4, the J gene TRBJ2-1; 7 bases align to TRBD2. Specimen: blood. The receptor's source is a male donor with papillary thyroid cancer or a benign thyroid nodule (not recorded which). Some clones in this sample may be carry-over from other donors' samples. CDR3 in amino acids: CASSGLEGGEEQFF. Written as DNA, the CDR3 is TGTGCCAGCAGCGGACTAGAGGGAGGGGAAGAGCAGTTCTTC.